This T cell receptor beta chain was documented in a study of shared clonotypes between healthy human individuals. As for the study in general: Plates per donor: three CD4 naive, three CD4 memory, two CD8 naive, one CD8 memory.

Only in-frame clones appear in the TCRdb table, and some are missing; sequencing was by immunoSEQ multiplex PCR. The sample lists about 710,000 clones, around 73% seen once, with 1.5% to 2% in the top ten. The study, taken as a whole, reports: Sharing of clonotypes among donors was expected to vary with sequencing depth. Naive subsets generally exceeded memory subsets in estimated richness.

In the case of this clone: Its antigen is as yet unknown.

Source material: memory CD4+ T cells sorted from blood. Subset defined: CD45RA-negative fraction. This receptor was taken from a woman in her twenties or thirties in good health.

CDR3 loop: CASSLGGPYTGELFF. In DNA form, the CDR3 reads TGCGCCAGCAGCTTGGGGGGACCTTACACCGGGGAGCTGTTTTTT. V is TRBV5-1 and J is TRBJ2-2; D tentatively reads TRBD1 or TRBD2 (5 bases each). Trimming stripped 0 bases from V and 3 bases from J, with 9 bases between. Germline-derived CDR1 and CDR2 are SGHRS and YFSETQ. This CDR3 has 15 residues.